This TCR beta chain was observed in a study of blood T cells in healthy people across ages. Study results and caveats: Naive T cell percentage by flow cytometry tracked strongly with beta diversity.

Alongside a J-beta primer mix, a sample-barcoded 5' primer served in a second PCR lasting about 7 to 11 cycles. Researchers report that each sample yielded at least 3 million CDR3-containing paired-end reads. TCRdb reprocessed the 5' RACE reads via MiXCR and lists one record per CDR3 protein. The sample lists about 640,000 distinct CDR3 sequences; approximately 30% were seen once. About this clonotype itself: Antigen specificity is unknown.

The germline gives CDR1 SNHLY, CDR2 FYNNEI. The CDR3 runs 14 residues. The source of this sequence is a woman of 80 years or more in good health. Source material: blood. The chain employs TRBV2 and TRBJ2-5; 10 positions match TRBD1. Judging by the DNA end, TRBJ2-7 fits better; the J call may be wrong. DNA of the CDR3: TGTGCCAGCAGTGGACAGGGGGCGAGGTTCGAGCAGTACTTC. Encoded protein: CASSGQGARFEQYF.